This TCR beta chain was sequenced during a study of cytomegalovirus exposure and HLA in healthy donors. General study results and limits: Indistinguishable V segments, including TRBV6-2 and TRBV6-3, were excluded.

Concerning this clone: The antigen is unknown.

The PCR used 60 Vbeta and 13 Jbeta primers. Assay: immunoSEQ multiplex PCR; the TCRdb copy retains only in-frame clones and omits some. The sample has 170,000 or so clones, around 78% seen once; the top ten hold about 13%. The CDR3 is 15 amino acids. Deletions cut 3 bases from V and 0 bases from J, with 7 bases between. Germline CDR1 reads SGDLS; CDR2 reads YYNGEE. This clonotype was obtained from a woman aged 45-60 years in good health and CMV-seropositive. The J gene is TRBJ2-6, the V gene TRBV9; D uncertain. What was sequenced was PBMCs. The CDR3 DNA reads as TGTGCCAGCAGCGCTGCTACCTCTGGGGCCAACGTCCTGACTTTC. Protein: CASSAATSGANVLTF.